The clone carrying this T cell receptor (beta chain) was detected only a few times. Antigen: not known. This sample is drawn from a study of T cell repertoires in cytomegalovirus infection. Looking at the study overall: HLA-C-restricted CMV epitopes, recently identified, and well-studied HLA-B-restricted ones were used by the study. CMV infection together with matching HLA type was indicated by public TCR beta signatures. General study results and limits: The cumulative frequency of public TCR beta families distinguished individuals who carried CMV together with the relevant HLA. Ex vivo, HLA-C-restricted CMV-specific TCR beta clonotypes prevailed over the rest of the response.

Looked up from germline, CDR1 is MGHRA and CDR2 is YSYEKL. The germline V and J ends were trimmed by 3 bases and 8 bases, with 26 bases remaining between them. The CDR3 is made up of 18 amino acids. TCRdb re-called the reads through MiXCR, storing one row per CDR3 protein. The data show hundreds of thousands of distinct CDR3 sequences, roughly 31% seen once. The sample in question was cultured CD8+ T cells from PBMCs, obtained from culture after CMV antigen stimulation. This receptor was identified in a human donor in good health (CMV status not recorded). Some clones in this sample may be carry-over from other donors' samples. The V gene is TRBV4-1, the J gene TRBJ2-1, with D possibly TRBD2 on 5 matching bases. The CDR3 is CASSHPTPPQRRWDEQFF. In DNA, the CDR3 is TGCGCCAGCAGCCACCCCACCCCCCCCCAGCGGCGGTGGGATGAGCAGTTCTTC.